Listed below are T cell receptor beta chains from one sample, sequenced in a study of chemoradiotherapy in HPV16-positive cancers. Assay: immunoSEQ multiplex PCR; the TCRdb copy retains only in-frame clones and omits some. Of thousands of clones listed, approximately 80% are singletons. Source: tumor tissue, taken from a patient who underwent chemoradiotherapy. These receptor sequences come from a human donor with HPV-associated anogenital cancer. The CDR3 runs from the conserved cysteine through the conserved F or W. Each record gives: D gene, clone size, J gene, V gene, CDR3 DNA, CDR3 protein. A D gene is named only where the DNA matches it firmly. The listing skips clone size in some rows; elsewhere it reads once, few, many or a size class.

>NA|NA|TRBJ2-7|TRBV4-1
TGCGCCAGCAGCCAAGAGTTGGCGGTTTCTGAGCAGTACTTC
CASSQELAVSEQYF
>TRBD1|large|TRBJ2-1|TRBV14
TGTGCCAGCAGTCATGACAGGGGGAAGCAGTTCTTC
CASSHDRGKQFF
>NA|once|TRBJ2-2|TRBV5-1
TGCGCCAGCAGCTTAAATGGACCGAACACCGGGGAGCTGTTTTTT
CASSLNGPNTGELFF
>NA|NA|TRBJ2-7|TRBV10-3
TGTGCCATCAGTGAGGTACCGCGAATCAGGGGAAACGAGCAGTACTTC
CAISEVPRIRGNEQYF
>NA|NA|TRBJ1-1|TRBV7-9
TGTGCCAGCAGCTCCGATCCAAACACTGAAGCTTTCTTT
CASSSDPNTEAFF
>NA|NA|TRBJ1-5|TRBV5-5
TGTGCCAGCAGCCCCGGGACCGGGGGTCCGCAGCCCCAGCATTTT
CASSPGTGGPQPQHF
>TRBD2|once|TRBJ2-1|TRBV10-3
TGTGCCATTAACGAGCCGGGACTAGCTTTTGATGAGCAGTTCTTC
CAINEPGLAFDEQFF
>NA|NA|TRBJ2-2|TRBV11-2
TGTGCCAGCAGCCGTAAACAGGCAAACGGGGAGCTGTTTTTT
CASSRKQANGELFF
>NA|NA|TRBJ1-6|TRBV5-5
TGTGCCAGCAGCCAACAAGGGGACTTCGGATGGAGAGCCCTCCACTTT
CASSQQGDFGWRALHF
>TRBD2|once|TRBJ2-3|TRBV9
TGTGCCAGCAGCGTAGTAGCGGGGAGCTCAGATACGCAGTATTTT
CASSVVAGSSDTQYF
>NA|NA|TRBJ2-2|TRBV6-1
TGTGCCAGCACTCGGGGGGCCACCGGGGAGCTGTTTTTT
CASTRGATGELFF
>NA|NA|TRBJ1-1|TRBV6-6
TGTGCCAGCGGGGTAGGGAGCCAAGCTTTCTTT
CASGVGSQAFF
>TRBD2|NA|TRBJ2-7|TRBV18
TGTGCCAGCTCACCAGCCCGGGGGAGGGCCTACGAGCAGTACTTC
CASSPARGRAYEQYF
>NA|NA|TRBJ2-1|TRBV10-2
TGCGCCAGCAGATTGACCCGGGATTTGGGGAGCAATGAGCAGTTCTTC
CASRLTRDLGSNEQFF
>NA|NA|TRBJ2-1|TRBV12-5
TGTGCTAGTGGTTTCGGGGCTGAGCAGTTCTTC
CASGFGAEQFF
>NA|NA|TRBJ2-6|TRBV27
TGTGCCAGCAGTTCACGAACAGGTATGGCCTCATCTGGGGCCAACGTCCTGACTTTC
CASSSRTGMASSGANVLTF
>TRBD1|NA|TRBJ2-7|TRBV7-2
TGTGCCAGCAGCTTTGTGACAGGGGGTCACTACGAGCAGTACTTC
CASSFVTGGHYEQYF
>NA|NA|TRBJ2-7|TRBV12-2
TGTGCAAGTCGACAGAGACTAGCGGGAGGTTGTTACGAGCAGTACTTC
CASRQRLAGGCYEQYF
>NA|NA|TRBJ2-3|TRBV6-5
TGTGCCAGCAGTCAGTACCCCACAGATACGCAGTATTTT
CASSQYPTDTQYF
>NA|NA|TRBJ2-7|TRBV5-1
TGCGCCAGCAGCTTGGCCCCGCGGATGCCTTCCGAGCAGTACTTC
CASSLAPRMPSEQYF
>NA|NA|TRBJ2-3|TRBV30
TGTGCCTGGAGTGTAGGAGGGGGCGCAGATACGCAGTATTTT
CAWSVGGGADTQYF
>NA|NA|TRBJ1-2|TRBV30
TGTGCCTGGAGTGATCAGGTCGCTGGCTACACCTTC
CAWSDQVAGYTF
>NA|NA|TRBJ1-2|TRBV27
TGTGCCAGCAGTTTAGGCAGGGAATTCGGCTACACCTTC
CASSLGREFGYTF
>NA|NA|TRBJ2-6|TRBV7-6
TGTGCCAGCAGCCCCAGCAGCAGGGCCGGGGCCAACGTCCTGACTTTC
CASSPSSRAGANVLTF
>NA|NA|TRBJ1-2|TRBV18
TGTGCCAGCTCACCACCGGTTACAGGCGGTCTCTATGGCTACACCTTC
CASSPPVTGGLYGYTF
>NA|few|TRBJ2-7|TRBV7-9
TGTGCCAGCAGCGATACGGCAGACCTTCGCGAGCAGTACTTC
CASSDTADLREQYF
>NA|NA|TRBJ1-1|TRBV5-1
TGCGCCAGCAGCTCTGGACAGCTCACTGAAGCTTTCTTT
CASSSGQLTEAFF
>TRBD1|NA|TRBJ1-5|TRBV19
TGTGCCAGTACCCCTAGCCGAGAGGGGGCTCAGCTTCCCCAGCATTTT
CASTPSREGAQLPQHF
>TRBD2|NA|TRBJ2-2|TRBV27
TGTGCCAGCAGTTTATGGTCACGTTCCCGGACTAGCGGGGGGACCGGGGAGCTGTTTTTT
CASSLWSRSRTSGGTGELFF
>TRBD1|NA|TRBJ1-5|TRBV13
TGTGCCAGCAGCGCCAAGGGGGCAGGGGGCCCTCAGCCCCAGCATTTT
CASSAKGAGGPQPQHF
>TRBD1|NA|TRBJ2-7|TRBV28
TGTGCCAGCAGCGGTACCGGGACAGGGAGGTACGAGCAGTACTTC
CASSGTGTGRYEQYF
>TRBD2|NA|TRBJ2-3|TRBV28
TGTGCCAGCAGTTTTTGGGCGGGGGGGAAGGGGGACACAGATACGCAGTATTTT
CASSFWAGGKGDTDTQYF
>NA|NA|TRBJ1-2|TRBV7-9
TGTGCCAGCAGCCCCTGGGACAATTTAAACTATGGCTACACCTTC
CASSPWDNLNYGYTF
>TRBD1|NA|TRBJ1-2|TRBV30
TGTGCCTCGACAGGGGTAGGCTATGGCTACACCTTC
CASTGVGYGYTF
>NA|once|TRBJ1-1|TRBV11-2
TGTGCCAGCAGCTTATACGCGGGGGGGTCGGGCACTGAAGCTTTCTTT
CASSLYAGGSGTEAFF
>NA|NA|TRBJ1-2|TRBV10-3
TGTGCCATCAGCTCAGGGACCTATGGCTACACCTTC
CAISSGTYGYTF
>NA|NA|TRBJ1-5|TRBV19
TGTGCCAGTAGTATGACCCTGGGGCCCCAGCATTTT
CASSMTLGPQHF
>TRBD2|NA|TRBJ2-3|TRBV7-3
TGTGCCAGCAGCGCTAGCGGAAATACGCAGTATTTT
CASSASGNTQYF
>NA|NA|TRBJ1-4|TRBV5-1
TGCGCCAGCAGCCCACAGGGACGTGAAAAACTGTTTTTT
CASSPQGREKLFF
>NA|NA|TRBJ2-7|TRBV2
TGTGCCAGCAGTGAGTCCGGTTACGAGCAGTACTTC
CASSESGYEQYF
>NA|NA|TRBJ2-7|TRBV9
TGTGCCAGCAGCCTCCAGGGACAACCCAGGCAGGAGCAGTACTTC
CASSLQGQPRQEQYF
>NA|NA|TRBJ2-1|TRBV4-2
TGTGCCAGCAGCCCGACGCAGGGCCAGTCCTACAATGAGCAGTTCTTC
CASSPTQGQSYNEQFF
>TRBD2|few|TRBJ2-7|TRBV6-1
TGTGCCAGCAGAGTAACGGGGGGTCCCTACGAGCAGTACTTC
CASRVTGGPYEQYF
>TRBD2|NA|TRBJ2-7|TRBV6-4
TGTGCCAGCAGTGACAGGGCGGGAGAAGGCGAGCAGTACTTC
CASSDRAGEGEQYF
>NA|NA|TRBJ1-1|TRBV2
TGTGCCAGCAGGGTAACAGATATGAACACTGAAGCTTTCTTT
CASRVTDMNTEAFF
>NA|NA|TRBJ2-5|TRBV6-4
TGTGCCAGCAGTGACTCCTTAGAGACCCAGTACTTC
CASSDSLETQYF
>NA|NA|TRBJ1-6|TRBV11-2
TGTGCCAGCAGCTTAGGGGGGGGGTTCATGGATTCACCCCTCCACTTT
CASSLGGGFMDSPLHF
>NA|few|TRBJ2-1|TRBV7-9
TGTGCCAGCAGCTCAACGAAGAGGAGCTCCTACAATGAGCAGTTCTTC
CASSSTKRSSYNEQFF
>TRBD1|NA|TRBJ1-1|TRBV29-1
TGCAGCGTTGAACAGGGGGACACTGAAGCTTTCTTT
CSVEQGDTEAFF